This T cell receptor (beta chain) was recorded in a study of preoperative IRX-2 immunotherapy in early breast cancer. This CDR3 is 14 amino acids long. Trimming removed 6 bases at V and 9 bases at J, with 18 bases between. From germline, CDR1 is LNHDA and CDR2 SQIVND (reference sequence). Assay used: immunoSEQ multiplex PCR; TCRdb lists only in-frame clones, some missing. There are about 32,000 clones in the sample; roughly four fifths occur only once, and about 2.7% lies in the top ten. This sample's treatment: preoperative locoregional IRX-2 cytokine immunotherapy. Preoperative locoregional IRX-2 cytokine immunotherapy was tested in the phase Ib source study.

The clonotype was recovered from a human donor with breast cancer. Sequencing was performed on lymph node tissue, taken from a patient treated with IRX-2 immunotherapy. This chain joins TRBV19 and TRBJ2-1; D is possibly TRBD2 (5 bases). The CDR3 nucleotides are TGTGCCAGTAGCCGCGAGGCTAGCTCTACTGAGCAGTTCTTC. Protein product: CASSREASSTEQFF.